This is a list of T cell receptor beta chains from one sample in a study of T-cell memory formation after mild COVID-19. TCRdb called the 5' RACE reads again in MiXCR, with one record for every CDR3 protein. This sample has approximately 430,000 distinct CDR3 sequences, with about a quarter found just once. The specimen was PBMCs or a T cell subset sorted from them (not recorded which). The receptors derive from an adult woman who had mild COVID-19 (a few samples of this study predate the infection). Cell type and time point are not known. Both conserved end residues are part of each CDR3. D genes are given only for firm matches. Size values are once, few and many counts, or a class for expanded clones, and some rows have none.

CASRRGGAYEQYF | TGTGCCAGCAGACGGGGAGGGGCCTACGAGCAGTACTTC | few | TRBJ2-7 | TRBV6-5 | TRBD2
CASSQTHRKQFF | TGTGCCAGCAGTCAAACCCACCGAAAGCAGTTCTTC | - | TRBJ2-1 | TRBV7-9 | -
CSARGSPMFRYNEQFF | TGCAGTGCTAGAGGCTCCCCTATGTTTCGCTACAATGAGCAGTTCTTC | few | TRBJ2-1 | TRBV20-1 | -
CASRPGGGRTDTQYF | TGTGCCAGCAGACCCGGGGGGGGCCGCACAGATACGCAGTATTTT | - | TRBJ2-3 | TRBV6-5 | TRBD2
CSVEMGGISYEQYF | TGCAGCGTTGAGATGGGGGGAATCTCCTACGAGCAGTACTTC | few | TRBJ2-7 | TRBV29-1 | -
CASSATGTGSAGNTIYF | TGTGCCAGCAGTGCTACCGGGACAGGTAGCGCGGGAAACACCATATATTTT | - | TRBJ1-3 | TRBV2 | TRBD1
CSARVGNTQYF | TGCAGTGCTAGAGTCGGGAATACGCAGTATTTT | - | TRBJ2-3 | TRBV20-1 | -
CASRTAHRGNEQFF | TGTGCCAGCAGAACAGCCCACCGGGGGAATGAGCAGTTCTTC | few | TRBJ2-1 | TRBV7-2 | -
CASSPRTGLTGELFF | TGTGCCAGCAGTCCCCGGACAGGGCTCACCGGGGAGCTGTTTTTT | few | TRBJ2-2 | TRBV12-3/TRBV12-4 | TRBD1
CSVRDNYTF | TGCAGTGTCAGGGACAATTACACCTTC | few | TRBJ1-2 | TRBV20-1 | -
CAISGFTSVDTQYF | TGTGCCATCAGTGGATTCACTAGCGTAGATACGCAGTATTTT | - | TRBJ2-3 | TRBV10-3 | TRBD2
CASSLRLGETQYF | TGTGCCAGCAGCTTAAGGTTGGGGGAGACCCAGTACTTC | many | TRBJ2-5 | TRBV7-9 | -
CASRPRRTYEQYF | TGTGCCAGCAGACCCCGCAGAACCTACGAGCAGTACTTC | - | TRBJ2-7 | TRBV12-3/TRBV12-4 | -
CASSPRGGQVGETQYF | TGTGCCAGCAGCCCCCGAGGAGGACAAGTGGGAGAGACCCAGTACTTC | few | TRBJ2-5 | TRBV9 | -
CASSPGRGGSPLHF | TGCGCCAGCAGCCCAGGTCGGGGAGGATCACCCCTCCACTTT | few | TRBJ1-6 | TRBV5-1 | -
CASSSHSLAGGHTDTQYF | TGTGCCAGCAGCTCCCACTCTCTAGCGGGGGGGCACACAGATACGCAGTATTTT | few | TRBJ2-3 | TRBV11-2 | TRBD2
CASSLLTSGNQNEQFF | TGTGCCAGCAGCTTACTGACTAGCGGGAATCAAAATGAGCAGTTCTTC | - | TRBJ2-1 | TRBV7-3 | TRBD2
CSASRDRGTDTQYF | TGCAGTGCTAGCCGGGACAGGGGCACAGATACGCAGTATTTT | - | TRBJ2-3 | TRBV20-1 | TRBD1
CASSQVAGAFTDTQYF | TGTGCCAGCAGCCAAGTCGCGGGGGCCTTCACAGATACGCAGTATTTT | - | TRBJ2-3 | TRBV3-1 | -
CASSSQGLYGYTF | TGTGCCAGCAGCTCCCAAGGCCTCTATGGCTACACCTTC | - | TRBJ1-2 | TRBV7-2 | -
CASSLGGLGTSGGHYEQYF | TGCGCCAGCAGCTTGGGTGGCCTCGGGACTAGCGGGGGCCACTACGAGCAGTACTTC | - | TRBJ2-7 | TRBV5-1 | TRBD2
CASTIEDPGELFF | TGTGCCTCCACTATTGAGGATCCCGGGGAGCTGTTTTTT | - | TRBJ2-2 | TRBV9 | -
CAISQWMRVSGGPRELFF | TGCGCCATCAGCCAATGGATGCGGGTTAGCGGGGGGCCCCGGGAGCTGTTTTTT | - | TRBJ2-2 | TRBV4-1 | TRBD2
CASSPRTEDSNQPQHF | TGCGCCAGCAGCCCTCGGACAGAAGATAGCAATCAGCCCCAGCATTTT | - | TRBJ1-5 | TRBV5-1 | -
CAWSMGQSYEQYF | TGTGCCTGGAGTATGGGACAGTCCTACGAGCAGTACTTC | - | TRBJ2-7 | TRBV30 | TRBD1
CASSLEATRAAQYF | TGTGCCAGCAGCTTAGAGGCCACCCGGGCGGCCCAGTACTTC | - | TRBJ2-5 | TRBV7-9 | -
CASSLYRTVNTEAFF | TGTGCCAGCAGCTTATATCGGACAGTGAACACTGAAGCTTTCTTT | - | TRBJ1-1 | TRBV7-2 | -
CSARGASGGDTDTQYF | TGCAGTGCTAGAGGAGCTAGCGGGGGAGACACAGATACGCAGTATTTT | many | TRBJ2-3 | TRBV20-1 | TRBD2
CASSEWRTGASQYF | TGTGCCAGCAGCGAGTGGCGGACAGGGGCGTCCCAGTACTTC | many | TRBJ2-5 | TRBV11-2 | TRBD1
CSVVKVPSYEQYF | TGCAGCGTTGTAAAGGTCCCGTCCTACGAGCAGTACTTC | few | TRBJ2-7 | TRBV29-1 | -
CASSFRDSGDTQYF | TGTGCCAGCAGTTTCCGGGACTCGGGAGATACGCAGTATTTT | few | TRBJ2-3 | TRBV12-3/TRBV12-4 | -
CSAIGLAREQYF | TGCAGTGCTATCGGACTAGCGCGGGAGCAGTACTTC | - | TRBJ2-7 | TRBV20-1 | TRBD2
CASSIDGFGPSSYNEQFF | TGTGCCAGTAGTATAGATGGGTTTGGGCCGAGCTCCTACAATGAGCAGTTCTTC | - | TRBJ2-1 | TRBV19 | -
CASSSGQSTYGELFF | TGTGCCAGCAGCTCGGGACAGAGTACATACGGGGAGCTGTTTTTT | few | TRBJ2-2 | TRBV5-5 | TRBD1
CASTHPGTSGTQYF | TGTGCCAGCACCCATCCGGGGACTAGCGGGACGCAGTATTTT | few | TRBJ2-3 | TRBV25-1 | TRBD2
CASRGGVSTYEQYF | TGTGCCAGCAGGGGGGGGGTAAGCACCTACGAGCAGTACTTC | - | TRBJ2-7 | TRBV11-2 | TRBD2
CASSLSGTGLADTQYF | TGTGCCAGCAGCTTATCCGGGACAGGGTTAGCAGATACGCAGTATTTT | - | TRBJ2-3 | TRBV7-6 | TRBD1
CATRGGVSYNEQFF | TGTGCCACCCGCGGCGGGGTCTCCTACAATGAGCAGTTCTTC | many | TRBJ2-1 | TRBV24-1 | -
CASSLQAMDNSPLHF | TGCGCCAGCAGTCTTCAGGCAATGGATAATTCACCCCTCCACTTT | many | TRBJ1-6 | TRBV5-1 | -
CASRLAYEQYF | TGCGCCAGTCGATTGGCCTACGAGCAGTACTTC | - | TRBJ2-7 | TRBV5-1 | -
CASSFEQAGNQPQHF | TGTGCCAGCAGCTTTGAGCAGGCCGGCAATCAGCCCCAGCATTTT | - | TRBJ1-5 | TRBV7-9 | -
CATSRHPGGDYEQYF | TGTGCCACCAGTCGTCACCCCGGAGGGGACTACGAGCAGTACTTC | - | TRBJ2-7 | TRBV24-1 | -
CSASIGPQVNQPQHF | TGCAGTGCTAGTATAGGACCTCAGGTGAATCAGCCCCAGCATTTT | - | TRBJ1-5 | TRBV20-1 | -
CASSRAQGANEKLFF | TGCGCCAGCAGCCGAGCACAGGGGGCTAATGAAAAACTGTTTTTT | - | TRBJ1-4 | TRBV5-1 | TRBD1
CASSPPRVGDYEQYF | TGTGCCAGCAGTCCCCCTCGTGTGGGGGACTACGAGCAGTACTTC | many | TRBJ2-7 | TRBV27 | -
CASSQLAGANTDTQYF | TGTGCCAGCAGCCAGCTAGCGGGGGCTAACACAGATACGCAGTATTTT | - | TRBJ2-3 | TRBV4-2 | TRBD2
CASSLLASGSYEQYF | TGTGCCAGCAGTTTATTGGCTAGCGGATCCTACGAGCAGTACTTC | few | TRBJ2-7 | TRBV28 | TRBD2
CASSLPGGTPRATQYF | TGTGCCAGCAGCCTTCCTGGCGGGACCCCCAGGGCGACCCAGTACTTC | - | TRBJ2-5 | TRBV7-9 | -
CASSQRGQFQTQYF | TGTGCCAGCAGCCAGAGGGGACAGTTTCAGACCCAGTACTTC | - | TRBJ2-5 | TRBV13 | TRBD1
CSPTLGQGVNGYTF | TGCAGTCCGACCCTGGGGCAGGGAGTCAATGGCTACACCTTC | many | TRBJ1-2 | TRBV20-1 | -
CASSWDRSYGYTF | TGTGCCAGCAGCTGGGACAGGTCGTATGGCTACACCTTC | - | TRBJ1-2 | TRBV27 | TRBD1
CASSPKRSATSYNEQFF | TGTGCCAGCTCACCAAAGCGAAGTGCAACCTCCTACAATGAGCAGTTCTTC | - | TRBJ2-1 | TRBV18 | -
CASSPISATYEQYF | TGTGCCAGCTCACCAATTTCGGCAACCTACGAGCAGTACTTC | few | TRBJ2-7 | TRBV18 | -
CASSQESSGRVDEQYF | TGCGCCAGCAGCCAAGAATCTAGCGGGAGAGTCGACGAGCAGTACTTC | - | TRBJ2-7 | TRBV4-1 | TRBD2
CASSLEAGGLYTQYF | TGCGCCAGCAGCTTGGAAGCGGGAGGGCTATATACGCAGTATTTT | once | TRBJ2-3 | TRBV5-1 | TRBD2
CASSLASAGQNEQFF | TGTGCCAGCAGCTTAGCGAGTGCGGGGCAGAATGAGCAGTTCTTC | - | TRBJ2-1 | TRBV7-9 | -